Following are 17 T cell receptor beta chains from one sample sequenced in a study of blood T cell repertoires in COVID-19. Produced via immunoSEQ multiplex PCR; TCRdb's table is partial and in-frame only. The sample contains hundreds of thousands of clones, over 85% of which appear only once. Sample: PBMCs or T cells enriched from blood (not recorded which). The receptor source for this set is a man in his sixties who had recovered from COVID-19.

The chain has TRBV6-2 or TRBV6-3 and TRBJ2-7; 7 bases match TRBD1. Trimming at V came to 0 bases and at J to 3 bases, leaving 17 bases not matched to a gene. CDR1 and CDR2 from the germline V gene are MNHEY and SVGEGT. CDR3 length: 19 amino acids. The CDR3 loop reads CASSYSPRDRPFAYYEQYF. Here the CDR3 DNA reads TGTGCCAGCAGTTACTCACCTCGGGACAGACCCTTTGCATACTACGAGCAGTACTTC.

The CDR3 sequence: CASSPRDRGSGANVLTF. The CDR3 DNA is TGTGCCAGCAGCCCACGGGACAGGGGCTCTGGGGCCAACGTCCTGACTTTC. This rearrangement joins TRBV11-2 to TRBJ2-6, with TRBD1 matching over 10 bases. V lost 5 bases to trimming and J lost 0 bases; unmatched junction nucleotides: 4. This CDR3 has 17 amino acids. Germline CDR1 SGHAT, CDR2 FQNNGV.

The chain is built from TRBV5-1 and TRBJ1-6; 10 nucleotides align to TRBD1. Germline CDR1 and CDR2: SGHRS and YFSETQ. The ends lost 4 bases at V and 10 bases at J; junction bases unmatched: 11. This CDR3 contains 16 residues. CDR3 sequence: CASSLNPGTGESPLHF. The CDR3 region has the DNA TGCGCCAGCAGCCTGAACCCCGGGACAGGGGAATCACCCCTCCACTTT.

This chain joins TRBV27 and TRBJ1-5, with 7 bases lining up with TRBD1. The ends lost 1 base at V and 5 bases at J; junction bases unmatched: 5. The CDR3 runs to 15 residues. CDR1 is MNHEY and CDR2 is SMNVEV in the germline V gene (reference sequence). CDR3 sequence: CASSLFWDSHQPQHF. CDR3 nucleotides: TGTGCCAGCAGTTTATTTTGGGACAGTCATCAGCCCCAGCATTTT.

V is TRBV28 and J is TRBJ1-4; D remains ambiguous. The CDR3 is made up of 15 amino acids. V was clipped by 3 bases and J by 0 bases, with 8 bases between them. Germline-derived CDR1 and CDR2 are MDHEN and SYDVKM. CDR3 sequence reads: CASSLEGPTNEKLFF. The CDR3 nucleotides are TGTGCCAGCAGTTTGGAGGGCCCAACTAATGAAAAACTGTTTTTT.

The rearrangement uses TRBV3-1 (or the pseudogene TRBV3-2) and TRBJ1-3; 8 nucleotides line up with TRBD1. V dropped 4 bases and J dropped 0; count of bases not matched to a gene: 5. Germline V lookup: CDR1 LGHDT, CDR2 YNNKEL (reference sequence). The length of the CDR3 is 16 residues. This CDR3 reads CASSPRTGNSGNTIYF. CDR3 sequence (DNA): TGTGCCAGCAGCCCCCGGACAGGGAACTCTGGAAACACCATATATTTT.

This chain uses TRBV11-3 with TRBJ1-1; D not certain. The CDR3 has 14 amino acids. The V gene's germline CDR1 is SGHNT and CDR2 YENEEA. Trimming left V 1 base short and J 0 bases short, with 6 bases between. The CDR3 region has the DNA TGTGCCAGCAGCTTAGCGGGGATGAACACTGAAGCTTTCTTT. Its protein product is CASSLAGMNTEAFF.

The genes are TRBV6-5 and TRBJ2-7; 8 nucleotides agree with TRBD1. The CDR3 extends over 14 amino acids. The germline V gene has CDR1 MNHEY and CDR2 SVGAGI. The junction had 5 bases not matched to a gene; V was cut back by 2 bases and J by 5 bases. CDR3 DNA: TGTGCCAGCAGTTACCAGGGGGCTGGTAACGAGCAGTACTTC. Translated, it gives CASSYQGAGNEQYF.

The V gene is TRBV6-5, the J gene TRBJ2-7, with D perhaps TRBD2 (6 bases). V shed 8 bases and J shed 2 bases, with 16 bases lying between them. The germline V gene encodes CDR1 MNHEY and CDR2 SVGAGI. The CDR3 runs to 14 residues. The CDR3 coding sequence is TGTGCCAGCGATGAACCGGGACTTCCCTACGAGCAGTACTTC. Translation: CASDEPGLPYEQYF.

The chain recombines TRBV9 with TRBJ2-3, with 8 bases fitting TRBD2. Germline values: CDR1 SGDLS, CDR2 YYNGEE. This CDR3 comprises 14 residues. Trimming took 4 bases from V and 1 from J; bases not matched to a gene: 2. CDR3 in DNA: TGTGCCAGCAGCCGTAGCGGGGGCACAGATACGCAGTATTTT. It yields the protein CASSRSGGTDTQYF.

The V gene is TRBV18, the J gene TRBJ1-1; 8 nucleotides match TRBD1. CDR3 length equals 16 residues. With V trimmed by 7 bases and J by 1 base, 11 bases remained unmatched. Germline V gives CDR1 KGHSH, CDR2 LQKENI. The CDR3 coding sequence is TGTGCCAGCTTAACTAGACAGGGGCGAAGGAACACTGAAGCTTTCTTT. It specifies CASLTRQGRRNTEAFF.

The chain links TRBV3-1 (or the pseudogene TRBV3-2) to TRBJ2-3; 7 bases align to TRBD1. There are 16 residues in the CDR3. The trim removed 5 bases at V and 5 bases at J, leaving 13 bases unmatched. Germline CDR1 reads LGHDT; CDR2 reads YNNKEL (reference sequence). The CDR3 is CASSSLVDRARDTQYF. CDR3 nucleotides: TGTGCCAGCAGCTCGTTGGTAGACAGGGCCCGAGATACGCAGTATTTT.

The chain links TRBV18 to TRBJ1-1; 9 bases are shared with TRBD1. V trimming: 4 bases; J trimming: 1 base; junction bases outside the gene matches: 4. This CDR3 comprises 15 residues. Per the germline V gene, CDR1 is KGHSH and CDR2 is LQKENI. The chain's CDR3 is CASSLGQGSNTEAFF. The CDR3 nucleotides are TGTGCCAGCTCACTGGGACAGGGTTCGAACACTGAAGCTTTCTTT.

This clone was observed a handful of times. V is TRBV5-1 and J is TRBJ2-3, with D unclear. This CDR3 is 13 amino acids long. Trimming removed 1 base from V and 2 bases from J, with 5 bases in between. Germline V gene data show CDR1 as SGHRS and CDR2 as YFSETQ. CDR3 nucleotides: TGCGCCAGCAGCTTGCTTATCACAGATACGCAGTATTTT. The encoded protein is CASSLLITDTQYF.

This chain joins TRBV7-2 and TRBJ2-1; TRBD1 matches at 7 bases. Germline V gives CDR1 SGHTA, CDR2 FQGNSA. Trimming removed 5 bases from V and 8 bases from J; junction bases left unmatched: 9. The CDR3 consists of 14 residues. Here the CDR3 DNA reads TGTGCCAGCAGCCTTGACAGGGCCGGGGATGAGCAGTTCTTC. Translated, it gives CASSLDRAGDEQFF.

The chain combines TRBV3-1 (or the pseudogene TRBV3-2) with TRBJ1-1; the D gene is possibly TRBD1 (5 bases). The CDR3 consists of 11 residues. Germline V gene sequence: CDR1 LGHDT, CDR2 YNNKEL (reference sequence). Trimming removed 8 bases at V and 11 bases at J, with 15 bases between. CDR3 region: CASVMGGFAFF. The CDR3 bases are TGTGCCAGCGTTATGGGGGGGTTTGCTTTCTTT.

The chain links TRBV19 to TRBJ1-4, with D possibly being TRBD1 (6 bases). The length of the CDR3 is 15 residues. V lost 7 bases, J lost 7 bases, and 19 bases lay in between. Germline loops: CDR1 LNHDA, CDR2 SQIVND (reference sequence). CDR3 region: CASKGGQATAEKLFF. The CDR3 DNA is TGTGCCAGTAAGGGGGGGCAGGCAACTGCTGAAAAACTGTTTTTT.